This T cell receptor beta chain is drawn from a study of T cell repertoires in cytomegalovirus infection. At the level of the study: Signatures in public TCR beta sequences pointed to both CMV infection and matching HLA type.

TCRdb re-derived calls from the reads in MiXCR, one entry per CDR3 protein. The table shows 250,000 or so distinct CDR3 sequences, with about 15% occurring only once. Between the trimmed V and J ends, which lost 3 bases and 9 bases, there was a span of 3 bases. The germline CDR1 and CDR2 sequences are SNHLY and FYNNEI. The length of the CDR3 is 11 residues. On this clonotype itself: Its antigen is undetermined.

Whole-study findings and limits: Clonotype analysis showed dominance of the ex vivo response by HLA-C-restricted CMV-specific TCR beta clonotypes. Identification of carriers of CMV plus the relevant HLA was performed using cumulative public TCR beta family frequency.

Sample: CD8+ T cells from PBMCs. The TCR originated in a human donor in good health (CMV status not recorded). Some clones in this sample may be carry-over from other donors' samples. The chain joins TRBV2 to TRBJ1-6; no clear D. The chain's CDR3 is CASSDGSPLHF. The CDR3 DNA is TGTGCCAGCAGTGATGGTTCACCCCTCCACTTT.